The 8 T cell receptor beta chains below come from one sample, sequenced in a study of cytotoxic CD8 clonotypes in ibrutinib-treated CLL. The method was immunoSEQ multiplex PCR; TCRdb's version includes in-frame clones alone and lacks a portion of them. Of a few hundred thousand clones listed, about 80% are singletons. The sequencing here drew on PBMCs, taken before ibrutinib treatment. These receptors were obtained from a human donor with chronic lymphocytic leukemia.

This clone was detected only once. This chain uses TRBV5-6 with TRBJ1-1, with D possibly TRBD1 on 6 matching bases. CDR3 length: 14 amino acids. V lost 4 bases and J lost 1, with 11 bases in between. The V gene's germline CDR1 is SGHDT and CDR2 YYEEEE. The DNA of the CDR3 is TGTGCCAGCAGCCTGCTGGGACAGAACACTGAAGCTTTCTTT. Translation: CASSLLGQNTEAFF. The variable domain in full, with the rest retrieved from reference TRBV5-6 and TRBJ1-1, is DAGVTQSPTHLIKTRGQQVTLRCSPKSGHDTVSWYQQALGQGPQFIFQYYEEEERQRGNFPDRFSGHQFPNYSSELNVNALLLGDSALYLCASSLLGQNTEAFFGQGTRLTVV.

The V and J genes are TRBV29-1 and TRBJ1-2, with D tentatively TRBD1 (5 bases). This CDR3 has 12 amino acids. Trimming removed 2 bases from V and 7 bases from J, with 11 bases in between. Germline CDR1 SQVTM, CDR2 ANQGSEA. CDR3 protein: CSVERQGSGYTF. For the CDR3, the DNA is TGCAGCGTTGAACGCCAGGGTAGTGGCTACACCTTC.

The genes are TRBV5-1 and TRBJ2-7, with 12 nucleotides matching TRBD2. The CDR3 has 16 residues. The germline V gene has CDR1 SGHRS and CDR2 YFSETQ. Trimming at V came to 3 bases and at J to 7 bases, leaving 11 bases not matched to a gene. CDR3 sequence (DNA): TGCGCCAGCAGCTCCTTGGGGCCGACTAGCGGGAGTGAGCAGTACTTC. Protein sequence: CASSSLGPTSGSEQYF.

The V gene is TRBV29-1, the J gene TRBJ2-1; possibly TRBD2 for D (5 bases). V was cut by 6 bases and J by 9 bases, with 15 bases left in between. The CDR3 is made up of 12 amino acids. Germline V gene data show CDR1 as SQVTM and CDR2 as ANQGSEA. DNA of the CDR3: TGCAGCGTCTCAGGCGGGTCGGGTGAGCAGTTCTTC. It codes for CSVSGGSGEQFF.

This chain links TRBV25-1 with TRBJ1-1; the D gene is possibly TRBD1 (6 bases). The CDR3 contains 16 residues. From germline, CDR1 is MGHDK and CDR2 SYGVNS. V was pared by 1 base and J by 5 bases, with 17 bases between. CDR3 region: CASSESLAGVLTEAFF. For the CDR3, the DNA is TGTGCCAGCAGTGAATCTTTGGCAGGGGTTTTAACTGAAGCTTTCTTT.

As regards this clone: One end of the junction does not line up with germline, which may come from a read error. This rearrangement joins TRBV25-1 to TRBJ2-7, with 8 bases fitting TRBD1. CDR3 length: 14 amino acids. Germline loops: CDR1 MGHDK, CDR2 SYGVNS. The CDR3 loop reads CASRRQGLSFEQYF. The CDR3 bases are TGTGCCAGCAGACGACAGGGGCTCTCCTTCGAGCAGTACTTC.

The rearrangement uses TRBV2 and TRBJ2-1, with 7 bases lining up with TRBD2. The V and J ends lost 1 base and 3 bases, in that order; junction bases with no gene match: 0. This CDR3 spans 14 amino acids. Germline-derived CDR1 and CDR2 are SNHLY and FYNNEI. CDR3 sequence reads: CASSEERDYNEQFF. In nucleotides, the CDR3 is TGTGCCAGCAGTGAAGAGCGGGACTACAATGAGCAGTTCTTC.

V and J are TRBV7-2 and TRBJ1-3; D not resolved. Trimming stripped 5 bases from V and 1 base from J, with 12 bases between. CDR1 SGHTA and CDR2 FQGNSA come from the germline V gene. CDR3 length: 15 residues. The CDR3 bases are TGTGCCAGCAGCCCCCATGCCTATTCTGGAAACACCATATATTTT. It is translated as CASSPHAYSGNTIYF. The whole variable domain, filled in from reference TRBV7-2 and TRBJ1-3, reads GAGVSQSPSNKVTEKGKDVELRCDPISGHTALYWYRQSLGQGLEFLIYFQGNSAPDKSGLPSDRFSAERTGGSVSTLTIQRTQQEDSAVYLCASSPHAYSGNTIYFGEGSWLTVV.